This TCR beta chain appears in the sequencing data of a study of blood T cells in healthy people across ages. Whole-study findings and limits: A roughly linear age-dependent decrease characterized TCR beta diversity per million T cells.

Isolation recovered at least 6 million PBMCs from every sample. At least 5.5 micrograms of total RNA were extracted per sample. There are a few counts of this clonotype. The antigen remains undetermined. Combining a sample-barcoded 5' primer with a J-beta primer mix, a second PCR ran for roughly 6 to 12 cycles. TCRdb passed the 5' RACE reads through MiXCR, listing each CDR3 protein once. The table shows hundreds of thousands of distinct CDR3 sequences, with roughly 49% occurring only once. The specimen was blood. The TCR comes from a woman in her fifties or sixties in good health.

CDR3 sequence reads: CASRQHPQGVNTEAFF. CDR3 DNA: TGTGCCAGTAGGCAACACCCTCAGGGGGTAAATACTGAAGCTTTCTTT. The V call is TRBV19, the J call TRBJ1-1; 7 bases map to TRBD1. The J segment lost 5 bases and the V segment lost 6 bases, leaving 15 bases of the junction unmatched. The CDR3 loop spans 16 amino acids. Germline values: CDR1 LNHDA, CDR2 SQIVND (reference sequence).